This TCR beta chain is drawn from a study of blood T cell repertoires in COVID-19 (TCRdb year 2020). Some background on the complete study: Samples from collaborators originated in the United States, Italy and Spain and spanned both the acute and convalescent phases of COVID-19. The samples were drawn from the first 160 participants of the ongoing ImmuneRACE study and from 950 to 1,500 subjects provided by 6 global collaborators. Sample metadata almost always included a de-identified subject ID, COVID-19 status, age in years and sex. The repertoires were released in a freely available public database intended as a resource for research on the immune response to SARS-CoV-2. HLA class I and class II types, where available, came from metadata supplied by the sample provider rather than from assay-based typing. The prospective study material was composed of cDNA or gDNA derived from T cells, B-cell-depleted T cells, or PBMCs. Deeply sampled blood TCRbeta repertoires from subjects exposed to, actively infected with, or recovered from COVID-19 were included in the dataset. The investigation overall reported the following: The quantity of clinical and demographic metadata differed by source and by participant and was supplied without curation.

In the case of this clone: It lacks a known antigen. Nothing much larger sits one base from this clone, and base qualities are not available.

The germline V gene encodes CDR1 LNHDA and CDR2 SQIVND (reference sequence). From the cysteine up to the phenylalanine, the CDR3 has a length of 13 residues. The CDR3 DNA has 39 bases and is translated from base 1. Clipping removes 7 bases from V and 7 bases from J, with 9 as the unmatched junction base count. One collaborating source in Seattle enrolled patients while the patients were actively infected and followed the patients over time throughout the course of disease. Each collaborating institution followed its own protocols to collect whole blood in K2EDTA tubes. For TCRbeta analysis, collaborators shipped samples as frozen whole blood, isolated PBMCs, or DNA extracted from either of those sample types. TCRbeta CDR3 regions were amplified from genomic DNA using the immunoSEQ Assay, a bias-controlled multiplex PCR. The source study handled its data this way. The number of nucleated cells in each sample was estimated from the amplification of reference gene primers within the assay. To quantify the absolute abundance of each unique TCRbeta CDR3 rearrangement, sequence reads were collapsed and filtered. Productive Simpson clonality was computed per sample as the square root of Simpson's diversity index over productive rearrangements. TCRdb stores this immuneACCESS table with in-frame sequences only. Part of the clones is absent; in the studies checked, under half of the shortfall reflects unresolved V genes, and no reason is known for the rest. The DNA gave D and trimming, while V, J and clone size come from that table. Within this sample are about 130,000 clones, with around 89% of them counted one time only. 4.3% of the sample comes from the top ten.

Material: peripheral blood. The clonotype comes from a man aged 55-75 years with COVID-19, enrolled during active disease. The V and J segments used are TRBV19 and TRBJ2-5; 7 central nucleotides agree with TRBD2. CDR3 reads: CASKPGGTGTQYF. The DNA reads as follows: TGTGCCAGTAAGCCGGGGGGTACAGGGACCCAGTACTTC.